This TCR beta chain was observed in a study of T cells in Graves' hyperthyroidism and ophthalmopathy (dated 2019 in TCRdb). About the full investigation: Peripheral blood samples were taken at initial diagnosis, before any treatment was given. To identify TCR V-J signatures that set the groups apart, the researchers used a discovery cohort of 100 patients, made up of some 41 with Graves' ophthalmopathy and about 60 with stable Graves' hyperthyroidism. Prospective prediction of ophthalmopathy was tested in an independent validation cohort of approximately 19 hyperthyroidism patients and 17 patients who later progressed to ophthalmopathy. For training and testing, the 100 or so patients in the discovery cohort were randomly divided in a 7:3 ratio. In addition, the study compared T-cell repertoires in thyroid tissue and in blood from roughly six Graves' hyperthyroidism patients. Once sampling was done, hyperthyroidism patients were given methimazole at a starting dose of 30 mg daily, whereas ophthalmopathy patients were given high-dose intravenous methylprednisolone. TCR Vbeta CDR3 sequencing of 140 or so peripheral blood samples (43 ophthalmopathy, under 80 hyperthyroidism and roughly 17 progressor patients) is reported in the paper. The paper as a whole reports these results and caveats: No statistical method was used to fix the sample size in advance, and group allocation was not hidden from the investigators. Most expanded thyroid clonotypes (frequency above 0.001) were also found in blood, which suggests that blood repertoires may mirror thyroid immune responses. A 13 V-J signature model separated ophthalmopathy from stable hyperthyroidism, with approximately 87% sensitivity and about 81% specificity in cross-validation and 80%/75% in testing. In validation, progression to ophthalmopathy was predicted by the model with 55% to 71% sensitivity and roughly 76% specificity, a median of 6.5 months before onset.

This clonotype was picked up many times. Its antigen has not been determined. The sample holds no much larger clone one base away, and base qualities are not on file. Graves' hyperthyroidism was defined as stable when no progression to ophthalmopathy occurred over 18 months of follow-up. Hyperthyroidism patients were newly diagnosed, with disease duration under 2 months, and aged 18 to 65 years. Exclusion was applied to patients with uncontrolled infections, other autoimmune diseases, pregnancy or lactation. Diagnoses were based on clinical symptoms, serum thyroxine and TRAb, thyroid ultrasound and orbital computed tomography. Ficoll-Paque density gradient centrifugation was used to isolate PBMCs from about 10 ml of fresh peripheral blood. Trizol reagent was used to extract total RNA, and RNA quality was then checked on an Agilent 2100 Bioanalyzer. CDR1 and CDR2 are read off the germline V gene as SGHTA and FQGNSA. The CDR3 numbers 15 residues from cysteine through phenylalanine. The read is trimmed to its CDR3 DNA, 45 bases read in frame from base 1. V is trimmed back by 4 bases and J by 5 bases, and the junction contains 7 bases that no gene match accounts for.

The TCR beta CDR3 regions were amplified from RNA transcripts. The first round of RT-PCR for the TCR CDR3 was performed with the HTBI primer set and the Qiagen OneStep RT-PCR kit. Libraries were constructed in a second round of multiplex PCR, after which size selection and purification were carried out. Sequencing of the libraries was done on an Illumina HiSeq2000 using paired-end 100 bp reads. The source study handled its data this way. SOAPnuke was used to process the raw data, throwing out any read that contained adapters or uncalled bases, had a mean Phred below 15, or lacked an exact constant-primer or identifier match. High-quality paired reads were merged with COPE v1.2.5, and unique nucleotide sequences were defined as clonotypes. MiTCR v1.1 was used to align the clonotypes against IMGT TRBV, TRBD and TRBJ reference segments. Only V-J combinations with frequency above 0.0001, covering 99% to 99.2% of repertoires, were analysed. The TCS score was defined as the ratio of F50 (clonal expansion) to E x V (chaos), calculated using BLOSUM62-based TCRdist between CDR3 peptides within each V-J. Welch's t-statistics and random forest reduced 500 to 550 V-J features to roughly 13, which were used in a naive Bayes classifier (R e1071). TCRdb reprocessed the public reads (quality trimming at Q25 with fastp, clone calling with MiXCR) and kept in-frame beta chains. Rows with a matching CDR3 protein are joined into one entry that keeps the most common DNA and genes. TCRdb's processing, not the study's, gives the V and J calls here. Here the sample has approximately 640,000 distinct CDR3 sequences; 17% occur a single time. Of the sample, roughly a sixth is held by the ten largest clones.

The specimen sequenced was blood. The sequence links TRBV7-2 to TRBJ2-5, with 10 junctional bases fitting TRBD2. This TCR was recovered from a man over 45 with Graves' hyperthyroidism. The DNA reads TGTGCCAGCAGCTCTAGCGGGAGCATAGTGGAGACCCAGTACTTC. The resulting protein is CASSSSGSIVETQYF.